Detailed here is one T cell receptor beta chain. V shed 3 bases and J shed 7 bases, with 15 bases lying between them. There are 15 residues in the CDR3. CDR1 MNHEY and CDR2 SMNVEV come from the germline V gene (reference sequence). This specimen belongs to a study of T cell changes during pregnancy in multiple sclerosis. Data came from immunoSEQ multiplex PCR; TCRdb stores just in-frame clones and leaves some out. Seen here are around 100,000 clones, 94% observed once, and the top ten hold roughly 0.9%. The sample consisted of peripheral blood, taken before pregnancy. The genes are TRBV27 and TRBJ1-4; D may be TRBD1 (5 bases). The source of this sequence is a female donor with multiple sclerosis, enrolled in a pregnancy study. CDR3 in DNA: TGTGCCAGCAGTTTGTTGTCAGGGCGTGGTGAAAAACTGTTTTTT. It encodes CASSLLSGRGEKLFF.